Below, 27 T cell receptor beta chains from the same sample are listed, as sequenced in a study of regulatory T cells in long-lasting Graves disease. Time point meaning: persistent/refractory GD, antithyroid drugs over 5 years with positive TRAb. PBMC RNA was the source of the TCR library. To make TCR beta libraries, researchers used iRepertoire HTBI primers and Arm-PCR of CDR3 regions. One entry per CDR3 protein, called by TCRdb with MiXCR from the multiplex PCR reads. The sample includes roughly 360,000 distinct CDR3 sequences, roughly 24% of them seen just once. The sample was peripheral blood mononuclear cells (PBMCs), taken when the disease was refractory, from a patient treated with antithyroid drugs. These receptors all come from a woman in her 40s with Graves disease.

A single count supports this clonotype. A much larger clone lies a single base off, so this may be a read error. The gene calls are TRBV10-3 and TRBJ2-7; TRBD1 aligns across 8 bases. V was clipped by 8 bases and J by 6 bases; unmatched bases: 21. This CDR3 contains 17 residues. Per the germline V gene, CDR1 is ENHRY and CDR2 is SYGVKD. CDR3 region: CAIASIGTDRVLVEQYF. The CDR3 DNA reads TGTGCCATCGCCTCAATAGGAACGGACAGGGTATTGGTCGAGCAGTACTTC.

This clonotype showed up many times. This chain connects TRBV28 to TRBJ2-7; possibly TRBD2 for D (7 bases). V gave up 0 bases and J gave up 7 bases, with 22 bases separating them. The CDR3 consists of 17 residues. Germline CDR1 reads MDHEN; CDR2 reads SYDVKM. CDR3 nucleotide sequence: TGTGCCAGCAGTTTATGGGCAGGGGTCAGCGGGACTGGAGAGCAGTACTTC. Translated, it gives CASSLWAGVSGTGEQYF.

The J gene is TRBJ2-5, the V gene TRBV28; 7 bases match TRBD1. The last part of the DNA fits TRBJ2-1 better; the J call may be wrong. Germline V gene lookup returns CDR1 MDHEN and CDR2 SYDVKM. This CDR3 contains 14 residues. Written as DNA, the CDR3 is TGTGCCAGCAGTCCGACAGGGAGTATCAATGAGCAGTTCTTC. Its protein product is CASSPTGSINEQFF.

This clonotype was observed many times. The chain uses TRBV12-3 or TRBV12-4 and TRBJ1-1, with 7 nucleotides matching TRBD1. This CDR3 comprises 13 residues. Trimming at V came to 5 bases and at J to 6 bases, leaving 6 bases not matched to a gene. CDR3 sequence reads: CASSGGTDSEAFF. CDR3 coding DNA: TGTGCCAGCAGTGGGGGGACAGACTCTGAAGCTTTCTTT.

This clonotype was found a few times. The chain has TRBV28 and TRBJ1-1; no clear D gene. V lost 7 bases, J lost 5 bases, and 14 bases lay in between. Germline CDR1 MDHEN, CDR2 SYDVKM. CDR3 length equals 13 residues. Here the CDR3 DNA reads TGTGCCAGCACCTCCCCCGGAGGGACTGAAGCTTTCTTT. Its translation: CASTSPGGTEAFF.

This clonotype was detected ten times or more. The chain is built from TRBV2 and TRBJ2-7, with 13 bases identical to TRBD2. CDR1 and CDR2 from the germline V gene are SNHLY and FYNNEI. This CDR3 contains 13 residues. V was pared by 6 bases and J by 10 bases, with 6 bases of the junction left unmatched. The CDR3 sequence is CASRTGLAGDQYF. Written as DNA, the CDR3 is TGTGCCAGCAGAACTGGACTAGCGGGAGACCAGTACTTC. The full variable domain, with the rest looked up from reference TRBV2 and TRBJ2-7, is EPEVTQTPSHQVTQMGQEVILRCVPISNHLYFYWYRQILGQKVEFLVSFYNNEISEKSEIFDDQFSVERPDGSNFTLKIRSTKLEDSAMYFCASRTGLAGDQYFGPGTRLTVT.

This clonotype was observed a handful of times. V usage is TRBV7-8 and J usage is TRBJ1-3; 10 nucleotides match TRBD1. The CDR3 totals 16 residues. V gave up 5 bases and J gave up 2 bases; unmatched junction bases: 6. Germline V gene data show CDR1 as SGHVS and CDR2 as FQNEAQ. The CDR3 DNA reads as TGTGCCAGCAGCACAGACAGGGGGCGGGCTGGAAACACCATATATTTT. Protein sequence: CASSTDRGRAGNTIYF.

This clonotype was found a few times. The CDR3 loop is CASSLGPGRSRNTEAFF. CDR3 coding DNA: TGCGCCAGCAGCTTGGGTCCGGGACGGTCGAGGAACACTGAAGCTTTCTTT. V usage is TRBV5-1 and J usage is TRBJ1-1; D might be TRBD1 (5 bases). The CDR3 has 17 amino acids. Per germline, CDR1 SGHRS and CDR2 YFSETQ. V shed 0 bases and J shed 1 base, with 16 bases lying between them.

The V gene is TRBV13, the J gene TRBJ2-7, with 10 bases aligning to TRBD2. V was clipped by 5 bases and J by 2 bases; unmatched bases: 6. This CDR3 spans 15 amino acids. Per germline, CDR1 PRHDT and CDR2 FYEKMQ (reference sequence). The CDR3 DNA sequence: TGTGCCAGCAGCCACTCACTAGCGGGGACCTACGAGCAGTACTTC. Its protein is CASSHSLAGTYEQYF. The whole variable domain, remainder taken from reference TRBV13 and TRBJ2-7, is AAGVIQSPRHLIKEKRETATLKCYPIPRHDTVYWYQQGPGQDPQFLISFYEKMQSDKGSIPDRFSAQQFSDYHSELNMSSLELGDSALYFCASSHSLAGTYEQYFGPGTRLTVT.

In this sample, this clonotype turned up many times. CDR3 nucleotide sequence: TGTGCCAGCAGTTCTTGGGGCGCTGATCAGCCCCAGCATTTT. Protein product: CASSSWGADQPQHF. The rearrangement uses TRBV28 and TRBJ1-5; TRBD1 is a possible D gene (5 bases). CDR1 MDHEN and CDR2 SYDVKM come from the germline V gene. Trimming took off 4 bases at V and 5 bases at J, with 12 bases between the two ends. The CDR3 totals 14 residues.

The chain is built from TRBV19 and TRBJ1-5; D remains ambiguous. Trimming removed 6 bases from V and 1 base from J, with 10 bases in between. This CDR3 region has 14 residues. The germline V gene has CDR1 LNHDA and CDR2 SQIVND (reference sequence). CDR3 residues: CASSRISSNQPQHF. As DNA, the CDR3 is TGTGCCAGTAGCAGGATTTCCAGCAATCAGCCCCAGCATTTT.

The chain links TRBV20-1 to TRBJ2-3; D is ambiguous. Germline assignment: CDR1 DFQATT and CDR2 SNEGSKA (reference sequence). The CDR3 consists of 11 residues. The CDR3 DNA follows: TGCAGCTCGACCCCGGGAGATACGCAGTATTTT. The encoded protein is CSSTPGDTQYF.

This clonotype was detected only a few times. This chain joins TRBV20-1 and TRBJ1-6; 8 bases align to TRBD1. CDR1 is DFQATT and CDR2 is SNEGSKA in the germline V gene (reference sequence). J was trimmed by 7 bases and V by 6 bases; bases with no gene match: 5. The CDR3 totals 13 residues. CDR3 DNA sequence: TGCAGTGCACCGGGACAGGTCAATTCACCCCTCCACTTT. It encodes CSAPGQVNSPLHF.

The chain is built from TRBV20-1 and TRBJ2-7; D ambiguous. Germline V lookup: CDR1 DFQATT, CDR2 SNEGSKA (reference sequence). The germline V and J ends were trimmed by 6 bases and 1 base, with 13 bases remaining between them. There are 13 residues in the CDR3. The CDR3 reads CSAAVPDSYEQYF. CDR3 nucleotide sequence: TGCAGTGCCGCAGTTCCTGATTCCTACGAGCAGTACTTC.

This chain connects TRBV7-2 to TRBJ2-2; TRBD1 aligns across 9 bases. Germline V gene sequence: CDR1 SGHTA, CDR2 FQGNSA. V shed 2 bases, J shed 5 bases, and the junction held 6 bases outside the gene matches. The CDR3 sequence is 16 residues long. This CDR3 reads CASSLFGDRETGELFF. CDR3 in DNA: TGTGCCAGCAGCTTATTTGGGGACAGGGAGACCGGGGAGCTGTTTTTT.

Ten or more counts support this clonotype. The CDR3 sequence: CASSYQGRNQPQHF. The CDR3 DNA is TGTGCCAGCAGTTACCAGGGGAGAAACCAGCCCCAGCATTTT. This chain joins TRBV28 and TRBJ1-5, with D possibly matching TRBD1 (6 bases). The germline CDR1 and CDR2 sequences are MDHEN and SYDVKM. With 4 bases removed from V and 7 bases from J, the gap between germline ends came to 14 bases. The CDR3 totals 14 residues. The variable domain in full, completed from reference TRBV28 and TRBJ1-5, reads DVKVTQSSRYLVKRTGEKVFLECVQDMDHENMFWYRQDPGLGLRLIYFSYDVKMKEKGDIPEGYSVSREKKERFSLILESASTNQTSMYLCASSYQGRNQPQHFGDGTRLSIL.

This clonotype was observed many times. The V and J genes are TRBV28 and TRBJ2-5; no clear D. CDR1 is MDHEN and CDR2 is SYDVKM in the germline V gene. Trimming shortened V by 6 bases and J by 3 bases, and 14 bases separated the two germline ends. This CDR3 region has 14 residues. CDR3: CASRPLGGKETQYF. The CDR3 coding sequence is TGTGCCAGCAGACCTCTGGGCGGAAAAGAGACCCAGTACTTC.

The sample holds many counts of this clonotype. V usage is TRBV27 and J usage is TRBJ2-2; D possibly uses TRBD1 or TRBD2 (5 bases each). The CDR3 totals 15 residues. Germline V gene sequence: CDR1 MNHEY, CDR2 SMNVEV (reference sequence). V was trimmed by 4 bases and J by 0 bases, leaving 9 bases between them. In nucleotides, the CDR3 is TGTGCCAGCAGTTGGGACCGCCCGAACACCGGGGAGCTGTTTTTT. It is translated as CASSWDRPNTGELFF.

There are a few counts of this clonotype. The J gene is TRBJ2-3, the V gene TRBV7-3, with D perhaps given as TRBD1 or TRBD2 (5 bases each). V lost 1 base to trimming and J lost 6 bases, with 17 bases between them. Germline V CDR1 and CDR2: SGHTA, FQGTGA. This CDR3 is built from 16 residues. CDR3 DNA: TGTGCCAGCAGCTTAATGGGGAAGGTTGGGACGGATACGCAGTATTTT. Its protein product is CASSLMGKVGTDTQYF.

The V call is TRBV29-1, the J call TRBJ2-7; 9 bases are shared with TRBD2. CDR1 is SQVTM and CDR2 is ANQGSEA in the germline V gene. The CDR3 sequence is 18 residues long. The DNA of the CDR3 is TGCAGTCCGAAGGGGGTTGTGAGTAGCGGGAGAAGTTCCTACGAGCAGTACTTC. Its translation is CSPKGVVSSGRSSYEQYF.

The table lists this clonotype with a few counts. The chain couples TRBV5-1 to TRBJ2-7, with D possibly called TRBD1 or TRBD2 (6 bases each). Germline CDR1 and CDR2: SGHRS and YFSETQ. The V and J ends lost 1 base and 4 bases respectively, with 9 bases between them. The CDR3 consists of 13 residues. CDR3: CASSLRGGYEQYF. The CDR3 DNA is TGCGCCAGCAGCTTGAGAGGGGGGTACGAGCAGTACTTC.

This clonotype was counted ten times or more. CDR3 sequence: CSATEDRASDQPQHF. CDR3 nucleotides: TGCAGTGCTACCGAAGACAGGGCCTCTGATCAGCCCCAGCATTTT. The genes are TRBV20-1 and TRBJ1-5, with 7 bases fitting TRBD1. The CDR3 has 15 amino acids. CDR1 is DFQATT and CDR2 is SNEGSKA in the germline V gene (reference sequence). Trimming removed 4 bases from V and 5 bases from J; junction bases left unmatched: 11.

This clonotype was seen repeatedly, ten times or more. This chain links TRBV11-3 with TRBJ1-5; D gene uncertain. Germline loops: CDR1 SGHNT, CDR2 YENEEA. CDR3 size: 15 residues. V lost 5 bases, J lost 0 bases, and 11 bases lay in between. CDR3 amino acids: CASSPHYSSNQPQHF. CDR3 in DNA: TGTGCCAGCAGCCCACATTACAGTAGCAATCAGCCCCAGCATTTT.

This clonotype was counted many times. The CDR3 DNA reads TGCGCCAGCAGTGGGGGGGACAGCGCCTACGAGCAGTACTTC. It translates to CASSGGDSAYEQYF. The chain is built from TRBV10-1 and TRBJ2-7, with D perhaps matching TRBD1 (7 bases). The CDR3 has 14 amino acids. The germline gives CDR1 WNHNN, CDR2 SYGVQD (reference sequence). V dropped 4 bases and J dropped 2 bases, with 12 bases sitting between them.

Of note for this clonotype: This could be a read error, since a much larger clone is one nucleotide away. The V and J genes are TRBV27 and TRBJ2-7; tentative D call: TRBD1 (6 bases). The CDR3 extends over 14 amino acids. Germline assignment: CDR1 MNHEY and CDR2 SMNVEV (reference sequence). Deletions cut 4 bases from V and 3 bases from J, with 13 bases between. The CDR3 sequence is CASSWQGHRYEQYF. The CDR3 nucleotides read TGTGCCAGCAGTTGGCAGGGACATCGCTACGAGCAGTACTTC.

This clonotype came up many times. The chain links TRBV11-2 to TRBJ1-5; D unresolved. Germline lookup yields CDR1 SGHAT and CDR2 FQNNGV. Trimming cost V 5 bases and J 1 base, with 12 bases left between them. The length of the CDR3 is 15 residues. The DNA of the CDR3 is TGTGCCAGCAGCGCTGACCATGGAAGCAATCAGCCCCAGCATTTT. The encoded protein is CASSADHGSNQPQHF. Full variable domain (outside the CDR3, taken from reference TRBV11-2 and TRBJ1-5): EAGVAQSPRYKIIEKRQSVAFWCNPISGHATLYWYQQILGQGPKLLIQFQNNGVVDDSQLPKDRFSAERLKGVDSTLKIQPAKLEDSAVYLCASSADHGSNQPQHFGDGTRLSIL.

The V gene is TRBV18, the J gene TRBJ1-2, with unresolved D. Between the trimmed V and J ends, which lost 1 base and 0 bases, there was a span of 9 bases. CDR3 length: 15 residues. The germline V gene encodes CDR1 KGHSH and CDR2 LQKENI. The CDR3, as DNA: TGTGCCAGCTCACCACTAGAGGATACTAACTATGGCTACACCTTC. It codes for CASSPLEDTNYGYTF.